Presented here are 15 T cell receptor beta chains from one specimen sequenced in a study of CD8+ T cells in alopecia areata. Following RNA extraction, reverse transcription yielded cDNA that acted as the sequencing template. Repertoires were generated with immunoSEQ multiplex PCR, while TCRdb's copy carries only in-frame clones and drops some. The sample records 150,000 to 200,000 clones, around three fifths being singletons. Treatment meaning: oral pan-JAK inhibitor, 5-10 mg twice daily. The sample consisted of CD8+ T cells sorted from blood, taken at week 24, from a patient treated with tofacitinib. The source is a human donor with alopecia areata.

V gene TRBV7-9 combines with J gene TRBJ2-4; tentatively, D is TRBD1 (5 bases). CDR1 is SEHNR and CDR2 is FQNEAQ in the germline V gene (reference sequence). V was cut by 1 base and J by 8 bases, with 12 bases left in between. This CDR3 has 14 amino acids. The CDR3 DNA sequence: TGTGCCAGCAGCTTAGAAGGGGTTTTGGACATTCAGTACTTC. This gives the protein CASSLEGVLDIQYF. Full variable domain (remainder filled in from reference TRBV7-9 and TRBJ2-4): DTGVSQNPRHKITKRGQNVTFRCDPISEHNRLYWYRQTLGQGPEFLTYFQNEAQLEKSRLLSDRFSAERPKGSFSTLEIQRTEQGDSAMYLCASSLEGVLDIQYFGAGTRLSVL.

The gene calls are TRBV19 and TRBJ2-5; 7 positions agree with TRBD1. This CDR3 region has 13 residues. J lost 3 bases, V lost 7 bases, and 5 bases had no gene match. Germline assignment: CDR1 LNHDA and CDR2 SQIVND (reference sequence). CDR3 coding DNA: TGTGCCAGTAACCCAACAGGGGAAGAGACCCAGTACTTC. It is translated as CASNPTGEETQYF.

V and J are TRBV25-1 and TRBJ2-5; 7 bases map to TRBD1. Germline trimming cut 3 bases from V and 5 bases from J; bases unmatched to any gene: 12. The CDR3 consists of 16 residues. In germline, CDR1 is MGHDK, CDR2 SYGVNS. For the CDR3, the DNA is TGTGCCAGCAGTGACCGTCAGACAGGGCAATGGGAGACCCAGTACTTC. It is translated as CASSDRQTGQWETQYF. Drawing the rest from reference TRBV25-1 and TRBJ2-5, the complete variable domain is EADIYQTPRYLVIGTGKKITLECSQTMGHDKMYWYQQDPGMELHLIHYSYGVNSTEKGDLSSESTVSRIRTEHFPLTLESARPSHTSQYLCASSDRQTGQWETQYFGPGTRLLVL.

This clone occurred once. The chain recombines TRBV9 with TRBJ2-3; D not resolved. Deletions cut 0 bases from V and 4 bases from J, with 12 bases between. CDR3 length: 15 amino acids. In germline, CDR1 is SGDLS, CDR2 YYNGEE. CDR3 sequence: CASSVDSIGADTQYF. DNA for the CDR3: TGTGCCAGCAGCGTAGACTCCATAGGCGCAGATACGCAGTATTTT.

V gene TRBV7-2 combines with J gene TRBJ1-2, with 7 bases identical to TRBD1. The CDR3 totals 15 residues. CDR1 is SGHTA, CDR2 FQGNSA, per germline. With V trimmed by 5 bases and J by 1 base, 7 bases remained unmatched. In DNA form, the CDR3 reads TGTGCCAGCAGCCCTCGCCGGGACAGTAACTATGGCTACACCTTC. Translating it yields CASSPRRDSNYGYTF. Supplemented by reference TRBV7-2 and TRBJ1-2, the full variable domain reads GAGVSQSPSNKVTEKGKDVELRCDPISGHTALYWYRQSLGQGLEFLIYFQGNSAPDKSGLPSDRFSAERTGGSVSTLTIQRTQQEDSAVYLCASSPRRDSNYGYTFGSGTRLTVV.

The CDR3 region is CASSGRGRGQPQHF. The CDR3 DNA reads TGTGCCAGTAGCGGCAGGGGGCGCGGTCAGCCCCAGCATTTT. The V and J genes are TRBV19 and TRBJ1-5, with 8 bases fitting TRBD1. The CDR3 contains 14 residues. Trimming at V came to 6 bases and at J to 6 bases, leaving 7 bases not matched to a gene. The germline CDR1 and CDR2 sequences are LNHDA and SQIVND (reference sequence).

There are a few counts of this clone. This chain connects TRBV25-1 to TRBJ2-7; D is unresolved. V gave up 4 bases and J gave up 2 bases, with 3 bases separating them. Germline lookup yields CDR1 MGHDK and CDR2 SYGVNS. The CDR3 sequence is 11 residues long. CDR3 sequence reads: CASSAAYEQYF. CDR3 nucleotides: TGTGCCAGCAGTGCCGCCTACGAGCAGTACTTC.

The V call is TRBV11-2, the J call TRBJ2-4; 10 bases line up with TRBD1. The CDR3 sequence is 15 residues long. V lost 5 bases to trimming and J lost 9 bases; unmatched junction nucleotides: 10. The germline gives CDR1 SGHAT, CDR2 FQNNGV. The CDR3 region has the DNA TGTGCCAGCAGCCCCCCTGGGACAGGGGACACCATTCAGTACTTC. Protein: CASSPPGTGDTIQYF.

V usage is TRBV30 and J usage is TRBJ1-5; TRBD1 agrees at 7 bases. The CDR3 contains 14 residues. V gave up 3 bases and J gave up 0 bases; unmatched junction bases: 2. From germline, CDR1 is GTSNPN and CDR2 SVGIG (reference sequence). The CDR3 sequence is CAWSRTGSNQPQHF. In nucleotides, the CDR3 is TGTGCCTGGAGCCGGACAGGTAGCAATCAGCCCCAGCATTTT.

This clone was observed a few times. V is TRBV5-1 and J is TRBJ2-5; perhaps TRBD2 as D (5 bases). The tail of the sequence fits TRBJ2-7 better, so the J call may be wrong. CDR3 size: 14 residues. Per the germline V gene, CDR1 is SGHRS and CDR2 is YFSETQ. CDR3 nucleotide sequence: TGCGCCAGCAGCTTCAGCGGCGGCTCCTACGAGCAGTACTTC. Protein sequence: CASSFSGGSYEQYF.

This clone was counted only a few times. The CDR3 spells CASSSGTGNEKLFF. The CDR3 region has the DNA TGTGCCAGCAGCTCCGGGACAGGGAATGAAAAACTGTTTTTT. This chain uses TRBV13 with TRBJ1-4, with 9 positions matching TRBD1. CDR3 size: 14 residues. J gave up 5 bases and V 4 bases, and 2 bases lay outside the gene matches. Germline CDR1 reads PRHDT; CDR2 reads FYEKMQ (reference sequence).

This chain links TRBV30 with TRBJ1-1; D gene ambiguous. This CDR3 comprises 13 residues. Germline CDR1 is GTSNPN and CDR2 is SVGIG (reference sequence). Between the trimmed V and J ends, which lost 1 base and 0 bases, there was a span of 6 bases. The CDR3 region has the DNA TGTGCCTGGAGTGCCCCCATGAACACTGAAGCTTTCTTT. It yields the protein CAWSAPMNTEAFF.

V and J are TRBV19 and TRBJ1-5; D uncertain. CDR3 length equals 13 residues. The V and J ends lost 4 bases and 4 bases respectively, with 8 bases between them. CDR1 and CDR2 from the germline V gene are LNHDA and SQIVND (reference sequence). The CDR3 loop reads CASSNLGNQPQHF. The DNA of the CDR3 is TGTGCCAGTAGTAACTTGGGGAATCAGCCCCAGCATTTT.

J is TRBJ2-3 and V is TRBV7-2; possible D gene TRBD1, 5 bases. The CDR3 is made up of 14 amino acids. Looked up from germline, CDR1 is SGHTA and CDR2 is FQGNSA. The germline V and J ends were trimmed by 1 base and 2 bases, with 7 bases remaining between them. The CDR3 DNA is TGTGCCAGCAGCTTAGTCAGGGACACAGATACGCAGTATTTT. It is translated as CASSLVRDTDTQYF. The entire variable domain, with the rest obtained from reference TRBV7-2 and TRBJ2-3, is as follows: GAGVSQSPSNKVTEKGKDVELRCDPISGHTALYWYRQSLGQGLEFLIYFQGNSAPDKSGLPSDRFSAERTGGSVSTLTIQRTQQEDSAVYLCASSLVRDTDTQYFGPGTRLTVL.

Only a few counts were recorded for this clone. The chain links TRBV13 to TRBJ1-3; unclear D gene. This CDR3 region has 12 residues. Trimming took off 3 bases at V and 8 bases at J, with 8 bases between the two ends. CDR1 and CDR2 from the germline V gene are PRHDT and FYEKMQ (reference sequence). The CDR3, as DNA: TGTGCCAGCAGCTTCGGACGGGACACCATATATTTT. It yields the protein CASSFGRDTIYF.